Each of the 8 T cell receptor beta chains below was sequenced from the same sample in a study of cytomegalovirus exposure and HLA in healthy donors. The PCR ran on 60 Vbeta and 13 Jbeta primers. Measured with immunoSEQ multiplex PCR; TCRdb has only the in-frame clones, and not every one. The sample has 100,000 to 140,000 clones; 60% to 75% are singletons. Sequencing was carried out using PBMCs. These receptors all come from a man aged 25-45 years in good health and CMV-seronegative.

This clone appeared once. The chain joins TRBV20-1 to TRBJ2-7, with no clear D. The CDR3 sequence is 10 residues long. Germline values: CDR1 DFQATT, CDR2 SNEGSKA (reference sequence). The CDR3 protein is CSVPGYEQYF. The CDR3 DNA reads as TGCAGCGTCCCCGGCTACGAGCAGTACTTC.

The chain has TRBV30 and TRBJ2-7; D call uncertain. The V and J ends lost 3 bases and 1 base respectively, with 7 bases between them. CDR1 is GTSNPN and CDR2 is SVGIG in the germline V gene (reference sequence). The CDR3 length is 12 residues. The CDR3 loop is CAWRVESYEQYF. CDR3 nucleotide sequence: TGTGCCTGGAGGGTCGAGTCCTACGAGCAGTACTTC.

This chain uses TRBV5-1 with TRBJ1-2; D is perhaps TRBD1 (5 bases). In germline, CDR1 is SGHRS, CDR2 YFSETQ. V was cut by 0 bases and J by 2 bases, with 11 bases left in between. CDR3 length: 15 residues. The CDR3 is CASSLVGGTNYGYTF. CDR3 coding DNA: TGCGCCAGCAGCTTGGTGGGGGGAACAAACTATGGCTACACCTTC.

The chain uses TRBV5-4 and TRBJ2-1; D perhaps matches TRBD2 (7 bases). Germline V gene data show CDR1 as SGHNT and CDR2 as YYREEE (reference sequence). V lost 0 bases and J lost 7, with 14 bases in between. There are 15 residues in the CDR3. The CDR3 is CASSLAGGLYNEQFF. The CDR3 DNA reads TGTGCCAGCAGCTTGGCGGGGGGCCTTTATAATGAGCAGTTCTTC.

This clone turned up a few times. V is TRBV2 and J is TRBJ2-1, with 12 positions matching TRBD2. Per germline, CDR1 SNHLY and CDR2 FYNNEI. The CDR3 runs to 18 residues. V lost 7 bases and J lost 6; bases outside the gene matches: 16. This chain's CDR3 is CASTEGLAGGPRGNEQFF. The CDR3 region has the DNA TGTGCCAGCACCGAAGGGCTAGCGGGGGGGCCGAGGGGCAATGAGCAGTTCTTC.

The chain employs TRBV25-1 and TRBJ2-3, with D unresolved. Per germline, CDR1 MGHDK and CDR2 SYGVNS. The V end was cut by 4 bases, the J end by 9 bases, with 11 bases between. The CDR3 sequence is 12 residues long. The CDR3 coding sequence is TGTGCCAGCAGTGGATCCATTAGAACGCAGTATTTT. Amino acids: CASSGSIRTQYF.

This rearrangement joins TRBV6-5 to TRBJ2-1, with 11 bases identical to TRBD2. The CDR3 spans 14 residues. CDR1 and CDR2 (germline): MNHEY, SVGAGI. V gave up 6 bases and J gave up 5 bases; unmatched junction bases: 3. For the CDR3, the DNA is TGTGCCAGCAGGACTAGCGGGGATAACAATGAGCAGTTCTTC. It is translated as CASRTSGDNNEQFF.

The chain joins TRBV5-1 to TRBJ1-6; D unclear. V was cut by 2 bases and J by 8 bases, with 8 bases left in between. Germline lookup yields CDR1 SGHRS and CDR2 YFSETQ. This CDR3 region has 13 residues. The CDR3 nucleotides are TGCGCCAGCAGCTTAGGAGATGATTCACCCCTCCACTTT. It codes for CASSLGDDSPLHF.